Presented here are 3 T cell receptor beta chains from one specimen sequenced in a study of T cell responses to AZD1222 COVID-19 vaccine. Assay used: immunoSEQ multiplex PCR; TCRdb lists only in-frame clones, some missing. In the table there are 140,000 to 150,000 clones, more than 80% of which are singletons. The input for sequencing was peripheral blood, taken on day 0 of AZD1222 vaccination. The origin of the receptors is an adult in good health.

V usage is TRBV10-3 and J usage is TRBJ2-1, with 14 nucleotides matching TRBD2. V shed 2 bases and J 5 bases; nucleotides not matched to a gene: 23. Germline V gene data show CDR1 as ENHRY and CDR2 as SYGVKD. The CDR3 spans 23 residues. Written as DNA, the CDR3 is TGTGCCATCAGTGAGGCCCGGGACAGCTTTGGGCTAGGGACTAGCGGGAGAAACAATGAGCAGTTCTTC. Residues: CAISEARDSFGLGTSGRNNEQFF.

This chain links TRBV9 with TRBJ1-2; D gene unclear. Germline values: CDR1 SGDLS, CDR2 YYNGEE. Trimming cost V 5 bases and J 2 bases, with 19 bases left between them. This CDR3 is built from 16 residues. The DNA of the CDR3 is TGTGCCAGCAGTCCGGGAGATGGACGGAGAAACTATGGCTACACCTTC. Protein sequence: CASSPGDGRRNYGYTF.

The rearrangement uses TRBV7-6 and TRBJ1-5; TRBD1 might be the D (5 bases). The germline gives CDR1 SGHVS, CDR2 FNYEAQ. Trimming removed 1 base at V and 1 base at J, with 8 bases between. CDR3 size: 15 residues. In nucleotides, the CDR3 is TGTGCCAGCAGCTTAGGCCGGGGGAGCAATCAGCCCCAGCATTTT. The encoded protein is CASSLGRGSNQPQHF.